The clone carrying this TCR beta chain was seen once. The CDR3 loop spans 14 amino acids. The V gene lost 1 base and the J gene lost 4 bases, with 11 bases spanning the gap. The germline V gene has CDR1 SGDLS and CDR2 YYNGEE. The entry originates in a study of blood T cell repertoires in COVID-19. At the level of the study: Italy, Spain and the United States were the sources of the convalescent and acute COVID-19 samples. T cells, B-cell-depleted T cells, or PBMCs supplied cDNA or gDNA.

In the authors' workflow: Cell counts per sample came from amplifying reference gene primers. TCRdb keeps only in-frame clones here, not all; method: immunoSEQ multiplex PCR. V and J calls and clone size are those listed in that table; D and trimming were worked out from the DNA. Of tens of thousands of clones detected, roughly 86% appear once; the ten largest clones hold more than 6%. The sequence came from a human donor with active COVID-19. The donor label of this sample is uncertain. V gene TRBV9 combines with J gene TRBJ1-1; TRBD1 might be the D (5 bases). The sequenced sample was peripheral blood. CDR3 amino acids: CASSVSGGSTEAFF. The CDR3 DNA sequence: TGTGCCAGCAGCGTAAGCGGGGGGAGCACTGAAGCTTTCTTT.